This T cell receptor beta chain was captured by sequencing in a study of cytotoxic CD8 clonotypes in ibrutinib-treated CLL. Some clones are missing from TCRdb's copy, which holds only in-frame ones; the method was immunoSEQ multiplex PCR. The sample shows 14,000 or so clones, roughly 76% of them seen only once. The CDR3 sequence is 15 residues long. Germline V gene sequence: CDR1 MNHNY, CDR2 SVGAGI (reference sequence). Trimming stripped 2 bases from V and 10 bases from J, with 15 bases between. This sequence originates from a human donor with chronic lymphocytic leukemia. V usage is TRBV6-6 and J usage is TRBJ1-6; maybe TRBD1 (6 bases). The sequencing used PBMCs, collected before ibrutinib treatment. CDR3 region: CASSYGGATWSPLHF. CDR3 DNA sequence: TGTGCCAGCAGTTACGGGGGGGCGACGTGGTCACCCCTCCACTTT.